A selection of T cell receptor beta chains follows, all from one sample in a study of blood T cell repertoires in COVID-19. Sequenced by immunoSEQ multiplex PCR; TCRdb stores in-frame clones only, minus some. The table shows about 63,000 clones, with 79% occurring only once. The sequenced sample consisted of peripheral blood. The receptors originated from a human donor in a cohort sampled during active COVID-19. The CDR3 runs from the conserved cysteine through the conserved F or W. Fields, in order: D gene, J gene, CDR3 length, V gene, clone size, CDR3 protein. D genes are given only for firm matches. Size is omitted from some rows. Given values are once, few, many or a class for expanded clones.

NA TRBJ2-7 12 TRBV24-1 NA CATSSSGYEQYF
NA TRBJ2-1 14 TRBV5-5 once CASSLAVQYNEQFF
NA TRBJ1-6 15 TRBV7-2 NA CASSPIQDSLSPLHF
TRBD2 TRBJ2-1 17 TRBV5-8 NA CASSSGGLAGPGDEQFF
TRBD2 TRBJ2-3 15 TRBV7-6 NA CASSSSGYSTDTQYF
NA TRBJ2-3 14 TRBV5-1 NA CASSSGTPTDTQYF
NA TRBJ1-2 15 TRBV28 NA CASIMNGGINYGYTF
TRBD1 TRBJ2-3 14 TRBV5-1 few CASSLDRGPDTQYF
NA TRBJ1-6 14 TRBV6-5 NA CASLSSSYNSPLHF
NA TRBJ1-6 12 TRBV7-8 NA CASSHNNSPLHF
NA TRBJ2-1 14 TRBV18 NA CASSPDSSYNEQFF
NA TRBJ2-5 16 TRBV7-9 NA CASSLDSAGRGETQYF
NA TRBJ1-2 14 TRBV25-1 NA CASSLSGGNYGYTF
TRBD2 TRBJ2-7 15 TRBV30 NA CAWRGSRSGNYEQYF
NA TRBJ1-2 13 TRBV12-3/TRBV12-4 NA CASTSRQNYGYTF
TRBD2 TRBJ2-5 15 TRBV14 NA CASSLSLAGGETQYF
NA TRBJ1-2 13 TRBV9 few CASSGTVNYGYTF
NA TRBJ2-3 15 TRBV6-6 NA CASSKGGGHGDTQYF
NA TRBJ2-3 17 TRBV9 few CASSVGPSGFYTDTQYF
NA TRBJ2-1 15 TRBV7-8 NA CASNHKGDFYNEQFF
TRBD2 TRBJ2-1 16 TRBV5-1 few CASSWPPGGRENEQFF
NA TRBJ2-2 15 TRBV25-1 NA CASSDAQGTTGELFF
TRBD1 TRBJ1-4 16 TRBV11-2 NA CASSSTGGGVNEKLFF
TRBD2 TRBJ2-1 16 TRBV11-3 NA CASSLGTSGIYNEQFF
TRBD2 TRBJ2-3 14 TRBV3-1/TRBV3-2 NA CASSQARSSGRTYF
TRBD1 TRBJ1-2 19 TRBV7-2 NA CASSLGSKAGGLANYGYTF